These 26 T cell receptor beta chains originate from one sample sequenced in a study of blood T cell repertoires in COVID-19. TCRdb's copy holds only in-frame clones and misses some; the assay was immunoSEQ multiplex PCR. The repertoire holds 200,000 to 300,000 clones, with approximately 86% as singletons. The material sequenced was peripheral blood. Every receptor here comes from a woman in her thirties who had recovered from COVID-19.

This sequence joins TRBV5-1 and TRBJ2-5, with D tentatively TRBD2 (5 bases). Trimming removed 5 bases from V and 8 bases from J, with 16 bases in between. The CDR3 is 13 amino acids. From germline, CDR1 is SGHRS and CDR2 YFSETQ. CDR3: CASSSSWEGTQYF. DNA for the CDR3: TGCGCCAGCAGTTCTAGCTGGGAAGGAACCCAGTACTTC.

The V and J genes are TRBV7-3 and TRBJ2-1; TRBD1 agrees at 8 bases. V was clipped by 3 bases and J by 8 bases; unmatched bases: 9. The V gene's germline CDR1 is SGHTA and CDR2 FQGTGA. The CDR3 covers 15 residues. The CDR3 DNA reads TGTGCCAGCAGCTTGGCTGGACAGGGTAGGGATGAGCAGTTCTTC. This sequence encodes CASSLAGQGRDEQFF.

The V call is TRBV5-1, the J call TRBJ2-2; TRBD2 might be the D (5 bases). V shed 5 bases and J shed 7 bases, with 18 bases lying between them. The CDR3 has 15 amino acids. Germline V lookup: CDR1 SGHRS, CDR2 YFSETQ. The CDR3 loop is CASRSYVGSHGELFF. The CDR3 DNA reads TGCGCCAGCAGATCCTATGTAGGGAGTCACGGGGAGCTGTTTTTT.

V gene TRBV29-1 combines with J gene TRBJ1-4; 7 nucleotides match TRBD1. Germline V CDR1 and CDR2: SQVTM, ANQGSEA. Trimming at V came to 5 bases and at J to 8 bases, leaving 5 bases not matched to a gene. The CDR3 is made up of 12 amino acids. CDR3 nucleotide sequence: TGCAGCGTTACCGGGACAGACGAAAAACTGTTTTTT. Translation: CSVTGTDEKLFF.

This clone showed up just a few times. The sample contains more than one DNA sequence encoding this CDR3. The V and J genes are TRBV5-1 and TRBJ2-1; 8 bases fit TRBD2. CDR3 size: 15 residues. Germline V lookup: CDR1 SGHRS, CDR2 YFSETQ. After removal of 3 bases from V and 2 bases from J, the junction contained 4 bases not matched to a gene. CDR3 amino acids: CASSSGLVAYNEQFF. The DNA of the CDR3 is TGCGCCAGCAGCTCGGGACTAGTAGCCTACAATGAGCAGTTCTTC. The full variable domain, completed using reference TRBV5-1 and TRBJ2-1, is KAGVTQTPRYLIKTRGQQVTLSCSPISGHRSVSWYQQTPGQGLQFLFEYFSETQRNKGNFPGRFSGRQFSNSRSEMNVSTLELGDSALYLCASSSGLVAYNEQFFGPGTRLTVL.

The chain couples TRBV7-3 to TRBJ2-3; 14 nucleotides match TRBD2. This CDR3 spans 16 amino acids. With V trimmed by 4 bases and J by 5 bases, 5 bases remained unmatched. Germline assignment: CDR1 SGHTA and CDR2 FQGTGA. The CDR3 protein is CASSSTSGGARDTQYF. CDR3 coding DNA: TGTGCCAGCAGCTCGACTAGCGGGGGGGCTCGAGATACGCAGTATTTT.

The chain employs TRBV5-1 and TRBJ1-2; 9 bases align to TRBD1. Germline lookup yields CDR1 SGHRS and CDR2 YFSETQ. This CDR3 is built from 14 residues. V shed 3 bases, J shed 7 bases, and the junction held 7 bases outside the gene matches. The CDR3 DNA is TGCGCCAGCAGCTCTTTGACAGGGGGAAGTGGCTACACCTTC. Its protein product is CASSSLTGGSGYTF.

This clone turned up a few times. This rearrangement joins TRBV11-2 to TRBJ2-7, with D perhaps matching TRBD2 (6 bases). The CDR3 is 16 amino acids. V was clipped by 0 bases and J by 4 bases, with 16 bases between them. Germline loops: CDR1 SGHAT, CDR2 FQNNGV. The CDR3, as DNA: TGTGCCAGCAGCTTAGAGCGGGGCGTTAGAACGTACGAGCAGTACTTC. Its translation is CASSLERGVRTYEQYF.

In nucleotides, the CDR3 is TGTGCCAGCAGCCGCGAACGGGTCGCCCATGGCTACACCTTC. It yields the protein CASSRERVAHGYTF. The V and J genes are TRBV14 and TRBJ1-2; D unclear. The germline CDR1 and CDR2 sequences are SGHDN and FVKESK. Trimming left V 4 bases short and J 6 bases short, with 15 bases between. The CDR3 runs 14 residues. Full variable domain (rest looked up from reference TRBV14 and TRBJ1-2): EAGVTQFPSHSVIEKGQTVTLRCDPISGHDNLYWYRRVMGKEIKFLLHFVKESKQDESGMPNNRFLAERTGGTYSTLKVQPAELEDSGVYFCASSRERVAHGYTFGSGTRLTVV.

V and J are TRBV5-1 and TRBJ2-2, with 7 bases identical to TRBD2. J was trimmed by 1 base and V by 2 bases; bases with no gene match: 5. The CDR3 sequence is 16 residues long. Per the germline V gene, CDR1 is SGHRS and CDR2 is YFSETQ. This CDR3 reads CASSFIAGMNTGELFF. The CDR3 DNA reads TGCGCCAGCAGCTTCATAGCGGGTATGAACACCGGGGAGCTGTTTTTT.

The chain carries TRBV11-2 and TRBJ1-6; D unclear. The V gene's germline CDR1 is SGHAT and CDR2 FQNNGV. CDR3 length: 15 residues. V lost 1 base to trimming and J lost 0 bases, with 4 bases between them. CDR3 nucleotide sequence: TGTGCCAGCAGCTTAGCGAGCTCCTATAATTCACCCCTCCACTTT. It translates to CASSLASSYNSPLHF. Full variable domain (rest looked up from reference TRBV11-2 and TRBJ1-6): EAGVAQSPRYKIIEKRQSVAFWCNPISGHATLYWYQQILGQGPKLLIQFQNNGVVDDSQLPKDRFSAERLKGVDSTLKIQPAKLEDSAVYLCASSLASSYNSPLHFGNGTRLTVT.

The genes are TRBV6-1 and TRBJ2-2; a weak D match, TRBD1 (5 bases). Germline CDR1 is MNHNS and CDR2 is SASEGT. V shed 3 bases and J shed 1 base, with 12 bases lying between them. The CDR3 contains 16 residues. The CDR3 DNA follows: TGTGCCAGCAGTGAGACAGTGAACTTGAACACCGGGGAGCTGTTTTTT. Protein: CASSETVNLNTGELFF.

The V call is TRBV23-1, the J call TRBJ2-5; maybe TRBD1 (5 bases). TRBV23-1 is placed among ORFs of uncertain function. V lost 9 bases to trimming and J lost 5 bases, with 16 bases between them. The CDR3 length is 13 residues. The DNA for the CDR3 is TGCGCCAGAAAAACGACAGACTGGGAGACCCAGTACTTC. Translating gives CARKTTDWETQYF.

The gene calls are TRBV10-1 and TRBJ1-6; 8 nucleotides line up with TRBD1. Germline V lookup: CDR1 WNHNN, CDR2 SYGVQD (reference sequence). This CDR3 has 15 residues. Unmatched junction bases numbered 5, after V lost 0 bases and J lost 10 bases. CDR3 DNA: TGCGCCAGCAGTGAGTCGCAACAGGGGGTGTCACCCCTCCACTTT. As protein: CASSESQQGVSPLHF.

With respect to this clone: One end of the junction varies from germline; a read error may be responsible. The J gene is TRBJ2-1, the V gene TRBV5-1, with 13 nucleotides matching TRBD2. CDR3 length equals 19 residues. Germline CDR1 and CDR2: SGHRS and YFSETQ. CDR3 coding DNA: TGCGCCGGCAGCTTGCGGACTAGCGGGGGCGGAGGGGCCTACAATGAGCAGTTCTTC. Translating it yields CAGSLRTSGGGGAYNEQFF.

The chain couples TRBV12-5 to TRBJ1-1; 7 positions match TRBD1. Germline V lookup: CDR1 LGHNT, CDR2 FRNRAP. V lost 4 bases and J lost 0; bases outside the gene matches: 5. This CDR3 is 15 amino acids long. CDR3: CASGSPTGMNTEAFF. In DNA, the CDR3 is TGTGCTAGTGGTTCCCCGACAGGGATGAACACTGAAGCTTTCTTT.

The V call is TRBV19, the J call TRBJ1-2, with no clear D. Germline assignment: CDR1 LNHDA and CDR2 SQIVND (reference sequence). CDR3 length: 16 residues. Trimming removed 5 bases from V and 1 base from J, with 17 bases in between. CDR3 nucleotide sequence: TGTGCCAGTAGTGCGGGGATTTCCCCGGTTAACTATGGCTACACCTTC. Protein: CASSAGISPVNYGYTF. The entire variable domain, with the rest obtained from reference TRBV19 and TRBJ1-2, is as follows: DGGITQSPKYLFRKEGQNVTLSCEQNLNHDAMYWYRQDPGQGLRLIYYSQIVNDFQKGDIAEGYSVSREKKESFPLTVTSAQKNPTAFYLCASSAGISPVNYGYTFGSGTRLTVV.

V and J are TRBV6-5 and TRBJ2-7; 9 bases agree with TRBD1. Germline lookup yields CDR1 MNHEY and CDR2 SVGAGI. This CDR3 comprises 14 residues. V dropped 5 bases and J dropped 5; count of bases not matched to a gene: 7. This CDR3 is CASSLDRGRNEQYF. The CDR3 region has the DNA TGTGCCAGCAGTCTTGACAGGGGGAGAAACGAGCAGTACTTC.

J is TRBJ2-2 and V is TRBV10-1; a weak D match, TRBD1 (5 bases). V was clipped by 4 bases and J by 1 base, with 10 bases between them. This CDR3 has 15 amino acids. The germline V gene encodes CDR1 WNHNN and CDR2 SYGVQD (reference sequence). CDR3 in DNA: TGCGCCAGCAGTGGTGCTCAGGGGAACACCGGGGAGCTGTTTTTT. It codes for CASSGAQGNTGELFF.

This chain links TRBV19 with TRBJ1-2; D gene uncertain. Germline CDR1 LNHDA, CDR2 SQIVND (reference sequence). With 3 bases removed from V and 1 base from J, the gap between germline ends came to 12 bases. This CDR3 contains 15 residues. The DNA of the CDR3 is TGTGCCAGTAGTATCGGGGTTGAAGGTAACTATGGCTACACCTTC. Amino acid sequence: CASSIGVEGNYGYTF.

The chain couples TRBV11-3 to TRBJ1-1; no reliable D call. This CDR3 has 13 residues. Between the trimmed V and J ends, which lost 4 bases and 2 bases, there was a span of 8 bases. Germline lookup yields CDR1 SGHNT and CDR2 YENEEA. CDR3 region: CASSSTFNTEAFF. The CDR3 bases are TGTGCCAGCAGCTCAACTTTTAACACTGAAGCTTTCTTT.

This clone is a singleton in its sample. Here the CDR3 DNA reads TGTGCCAGCAGTTTTTTTGGCGGGGGGGGCTCCTACGAGCAGTACTTC. As protein: CASSFFGGGGSYEQYF. The V gene is TRBV27, the J gene TRBJ2-7, with 9 bases that match TRBD2. Losses at the gene ends were 3 bases for V and 0 bases for J; bases not matched to a gene: 6. CDR3 length: 16 amino acids. Looked up from germline, CDR1 is MNHEY and CDR2 is SMNVEV (reference sequence).

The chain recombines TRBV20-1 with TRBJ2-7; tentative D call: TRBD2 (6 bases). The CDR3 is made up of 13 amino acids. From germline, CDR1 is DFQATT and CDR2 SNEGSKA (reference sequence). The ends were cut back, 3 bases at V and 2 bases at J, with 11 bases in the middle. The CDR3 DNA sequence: TGCAGTGCTAGTAAGGGCGGGACCTACGAGCAGTACTTC. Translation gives CSASKGGTYEQYF.

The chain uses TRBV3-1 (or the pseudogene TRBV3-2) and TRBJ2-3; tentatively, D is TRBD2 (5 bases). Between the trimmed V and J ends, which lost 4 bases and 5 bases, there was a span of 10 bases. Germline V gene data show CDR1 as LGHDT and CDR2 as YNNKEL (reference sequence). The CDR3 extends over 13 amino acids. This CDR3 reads CASSRGRGDTQYF. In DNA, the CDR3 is TGTGCCAGCAGCCGCGGACGGGGAGATACGCAGTATTTT.

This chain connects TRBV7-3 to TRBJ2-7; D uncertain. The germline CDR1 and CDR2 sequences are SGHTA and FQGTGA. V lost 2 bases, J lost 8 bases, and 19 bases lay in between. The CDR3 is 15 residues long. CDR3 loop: CASSLLARPHPKQYF. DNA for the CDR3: TGTGCCAGCAGCTTATTAGCCCGACCCCACCCGAAGCAGTACTTC.

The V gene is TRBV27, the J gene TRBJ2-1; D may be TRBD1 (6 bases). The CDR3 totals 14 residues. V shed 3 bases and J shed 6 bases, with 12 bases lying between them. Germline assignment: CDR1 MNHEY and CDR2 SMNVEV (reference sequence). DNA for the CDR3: TGTGCCAGCAGTTTGGGCAACAGGGTCAATGAGCAGTTCTTC. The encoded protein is CASSLGNRVNEQFF.